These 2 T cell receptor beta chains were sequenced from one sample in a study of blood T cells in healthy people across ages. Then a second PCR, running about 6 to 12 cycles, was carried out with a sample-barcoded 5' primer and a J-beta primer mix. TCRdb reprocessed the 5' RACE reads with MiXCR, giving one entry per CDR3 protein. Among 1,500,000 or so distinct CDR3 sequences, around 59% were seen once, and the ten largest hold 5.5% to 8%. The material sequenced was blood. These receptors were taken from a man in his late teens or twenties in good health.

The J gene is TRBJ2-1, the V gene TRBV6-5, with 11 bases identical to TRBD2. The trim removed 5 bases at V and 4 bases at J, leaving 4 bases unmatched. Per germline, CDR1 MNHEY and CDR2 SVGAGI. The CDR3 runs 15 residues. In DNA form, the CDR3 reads TGTGCCAGCAGTATAGCGGGAGGGGGTTACAATGAGCAGTTCTTC. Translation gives CASSIAGGGYNEQFF.

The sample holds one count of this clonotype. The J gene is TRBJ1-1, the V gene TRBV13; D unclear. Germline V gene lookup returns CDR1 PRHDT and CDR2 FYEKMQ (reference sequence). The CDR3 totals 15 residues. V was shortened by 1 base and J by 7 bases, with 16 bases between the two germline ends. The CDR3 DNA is TGTGCCAGCAGCTTAGAAGGCCCCTCTTGGGATGAAGCTTTCTTT. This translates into CASSLEGPSWDEAFF.